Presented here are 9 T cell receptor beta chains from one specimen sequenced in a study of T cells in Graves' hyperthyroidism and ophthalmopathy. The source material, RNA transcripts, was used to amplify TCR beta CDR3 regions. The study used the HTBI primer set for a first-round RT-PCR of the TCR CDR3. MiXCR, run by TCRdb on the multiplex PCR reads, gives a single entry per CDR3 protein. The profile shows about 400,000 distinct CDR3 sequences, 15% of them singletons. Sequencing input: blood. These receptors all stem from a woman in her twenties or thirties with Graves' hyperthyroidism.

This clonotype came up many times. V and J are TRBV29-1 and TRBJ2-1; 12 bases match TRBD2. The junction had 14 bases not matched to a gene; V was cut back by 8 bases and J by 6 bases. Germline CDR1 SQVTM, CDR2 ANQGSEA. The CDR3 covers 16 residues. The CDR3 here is CSFPASGRAGTNEQFF. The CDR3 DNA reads TGCAGCTTCCCGGCTAGCGGGAGGGCCGGGACCAATGAGCAGTTCTTC.

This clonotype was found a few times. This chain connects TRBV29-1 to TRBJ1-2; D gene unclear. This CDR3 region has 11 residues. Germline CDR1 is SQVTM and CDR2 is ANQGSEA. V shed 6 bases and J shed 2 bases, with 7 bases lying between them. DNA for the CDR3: TGCAGCGTCCAAATAAACTATGGCTACACCTTC. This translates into CSVQINYGYTF.

CDR3 DNA sequence: TGCAGCGTCTCTGACAGGGGGGCAGCTTTCTTT. Translation: CSVSDRGAAFF. The chain is built from TRBV29-1 and TRBJ1-1; 9 bases are a match to TRBD1. Germline CDR1 is SQVTM and CDR2 is ANQGSEA. J lost 10 bases, V lost 6 bases, and 6 bases had no gene match. The CDR3 extends over 11 amino acids.

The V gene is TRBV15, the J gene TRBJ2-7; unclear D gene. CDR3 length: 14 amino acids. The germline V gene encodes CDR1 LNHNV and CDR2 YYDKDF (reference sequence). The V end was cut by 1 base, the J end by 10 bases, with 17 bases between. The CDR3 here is CATSRAGSSLNQYF. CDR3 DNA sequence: TGTGCCACCAGCAGAGCGGGCAGCTCCCTAAATCAGTACTTC.

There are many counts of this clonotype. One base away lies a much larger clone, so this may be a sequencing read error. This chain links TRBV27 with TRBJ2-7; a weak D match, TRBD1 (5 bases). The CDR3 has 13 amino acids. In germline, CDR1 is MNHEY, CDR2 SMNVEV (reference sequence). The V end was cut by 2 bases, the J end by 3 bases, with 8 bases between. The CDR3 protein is CASSLQGRYEQYF. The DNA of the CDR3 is TGTGCCAGCAGTTTACAGGGCCGCTACGAGCAGTACTTC.

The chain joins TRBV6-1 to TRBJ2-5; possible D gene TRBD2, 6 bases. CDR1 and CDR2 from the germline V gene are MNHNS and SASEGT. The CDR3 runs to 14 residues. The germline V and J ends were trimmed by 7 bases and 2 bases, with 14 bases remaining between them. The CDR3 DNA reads TGTGCCAGCACTTTACCCGGAGGGCAAGAGACCCAGTACTTC. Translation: CASTLPGGQETQYF.

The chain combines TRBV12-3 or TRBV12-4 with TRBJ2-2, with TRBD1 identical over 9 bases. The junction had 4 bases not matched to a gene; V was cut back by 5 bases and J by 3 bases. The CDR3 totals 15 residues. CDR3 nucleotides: TGTGCCAGCAGTCCGGGACAGGGAGACACCGGGGAGCTGTTTTTT. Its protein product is CASSPGQGDTGELFF.

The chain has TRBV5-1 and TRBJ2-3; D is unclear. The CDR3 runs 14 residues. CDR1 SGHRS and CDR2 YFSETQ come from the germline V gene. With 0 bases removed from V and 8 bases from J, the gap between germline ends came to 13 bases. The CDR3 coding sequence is TGCGCCAGCAGCTTGGAAGGGTCGGCGAGTACGCAGTATTTT. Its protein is CASSLEGSASTQYF.

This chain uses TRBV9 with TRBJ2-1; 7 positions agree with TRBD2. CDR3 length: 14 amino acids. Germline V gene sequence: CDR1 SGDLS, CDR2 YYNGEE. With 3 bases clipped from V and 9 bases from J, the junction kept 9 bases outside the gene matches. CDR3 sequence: CASSAGTTGSEQFF. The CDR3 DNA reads TGTGCCAGCAGCGCCGGGACTACCGGGAGTGAGCAGTTCTTC.